Listed here are 27 T cell receptor beta chains from one sample, sequenced in a study of blood T cell repertoires in COVID-19 (dated by TCRdb to about 2020). Library method: the immunoSEQ multiplex PCR assay. TCRdb carries this immuneACCESS record with in-frame sequences only. Its versions omit some clonotypes, under half of them owing to an unresolved V gene in the studies checked, with the rest unexplained. This sample holds 200,000 to 250,000 clones; 85% to 90% were observed only once. 2.7% of the sample is held by the ten biggest clonotypes. The source material was peripheral blood. These receptors all come from a woman aged 55 to 70 with acute or convalescent COVID-19.

About this clone: The same CDR3 arises from other DNA sequences in this sample as well. V is TRBV6-5 and J is TRBJ1-4; 8 bases map to TRBD1. Unmatched junction bases numbered 3, after V lost 5 bases and J lost 1 base. There are 15 residues in the CDR3. Germline CDR1 reads MNHEY; CDR2 reads SVGAGI. The CDR3: CASSLDRGTNEKLFF. CDR3 in DNA: TGTGCCAGCAGTCTCGACAGGGGAACTAATGAAAAACTGTTTTTT.

The chain employs TRBV9 and TRBJ2-7, with TRBD1 matching over 10 bases. The germline CDR1 and CDR2 sequences are SGDLS and YYNGEE. V lost 3 bases, J lost 2 bases, and 5 bases stayed unmatched. This CDR3 spans 15 amino acids. CDR3 amino acids: CASSAAGQGTYEQYF. The CDR3 coding sequence is TGTGCCAGCAGCGCAGCGGGACAGGGGACCTACGAGCAGTACTTC. Looking up the rest from reference TRBV9 and TRBJ2-7 gives the full variable domain: DSGVTQTPKHLITATGQRVTLRCSPRSGDLSVYWYQQSLDQGLQFLIQYYNGEERAKGNILERFSAQQFPDLHSELNLSSLELGDSALYFCASSAAGQGTYEQYFGPGTRLTVT.

The chain joins TRBV7-7 to TRBJ2-3; 7 positions match TRBD1. V trimming: 5 bases; J trimming: 0 bases; junction bases outside the gene matches: 11. Germline CDR1 is SSHAT and CDR2 is FNYEAQ (reference sequence). This CDR3 is built from 17 residues. The CDR3 sequence: CASSTQYRGASTDTQYF. The CDR3, as DNA: TGTGCCAGCAGCACCCAATACAGGGGAGCTAGCACAGATACGCAGTATTTT.

The gene calls are TRBV7-9 and TRBJ2-2; D not certain. In germline, CDR1 is SEHNR, CDR2 FQNEAQ (reference sequence). The CDR3 is made up of 15 amino acids. V dropped 2 bases and J dropped 6 bases, with 13 bases sitting between them. Here the CDR3 DNA reads TGTGCCAGCAGCTTAAGCAGGCTAACGCCCGGGGAGCTGTTTTTT. Its protein product is CASSLSRLTPGELFF. Looking up the rest from reference TRBV7-9 and TRBJ2-2 gives the full variable domain: DTGVSQNPRHKITKRGQNVTFRCDPISEHNRLYWYRQTLGQGPEFLTYFQNEAQLEKSRLLSDRFSAERPKGSFSTLEIQRTEQGDSAMYLCASSLSRLTPGELFFGEGSRLTVL.

The V gene is TRBV19, the J gene TRBJ1-3; no definite D call. Trimming removed 3 bases at V and 0 bases at J, with 18 bases between. This CDR3 region has 18 residues. CDR1 LNHDA and CDR2 SQIVND come from the germline V gene (reference sequence). The CDR3 DNA sequence: TGTGCCAGTAGTATTAAGAGGAGCGGATGGAGCTCTGGAAACACCATATATTTT. It is translated as CASSIKRSGWSSGNTIYF.

The chain is built from TRBV27 and TRBJ1-2, with TRBD1 identical over 8 bases. This CDR3 spans 13 amino acids. The V and J ends lost 5 bases and 6 bases, in that order; junction bases with no gene match: 5. Germline V gene data show CDR1 as MNHEY and CDR2 as SMNVEV (reference sequence). This chain's CDR3 is CASSPRTGNGYTF. Written as DNA, the CDR3 is TGTGCCAGCAGTCCACGGACAGGGAATGGCTACACCTTC.

This sequence joins TRBV7-3 and TRBJ2-1; maybe TRBD1 (6 bases). V shed 6 bases and J shed 5 bases, with 20 bases lying between them. This CDR3 spans 16 amino acids. Germline-derived CDR1 and CDR2 are SGHTA and FQGTGA. This chain's CDR3 is CASSPNWDTRNNEQFF. In nucleotides, the CDR3 is TGTGCCAGCAGTCCCAATTGGGACACCCGGAACAATGAGCAGTTCTTC.

The rearrangement uses TRBV5-1 and TRBJ1-4; D unresolved. Germline V gene data show CDR1 as SGHRS and CDR2 as YFSETQ. V gave up 5 bases and J gave up 0 bases, with 8 bases separating them. This CDR3 is built from 14 residues. The CDR3 nucleotides read TGCGCCAGCAGTAGAAGTGCAACTAATGAAAAACTGTTTTTT. Translating gives CASSRSATNEKLFF.

V usage is TRBV11-3 and J usage is TRBJ2-1; tentatively, D is TRBD2 (6 bases). CDR3 size: 17 residues. From germline, CDR1 is SGHNT and CDR2 YENEEA. V was clipped by 5 bases and J by 9 bases, with 26 bases between them. CDR3 DNA: TGTGCCAGCAGCCCCTCTAAGGGGAGGACCTACACTAGTGAGCAGTTCTTC. Protein: CASSPSKGRTYTSEQFF.

The chain carries TRBV12-3 or TRBV12-4 and TRBJ2-1; D is uncertain. This CDR3 is 13 amino acids long. Trimming removed 6 bases from V and 7 bases from J, with 13 bases in between. Here the CDR3 DNA reads TGTGCCAGCAGCCGCGCGGCTAAAAATGAGCAGTTCTTC. Residues: CASSRAAKNEQFF.

The chain is built from TRBV7-2 and TRBJ2-1, with 12 positions matching TRBD2. Germline V lookup: CDR1 SGHTA, CDR2 FQGNSA. Losses at the gene ends were 2 bases for V and 4 bases for J; bases not matched to a gene: 0. There are 15 residues in the CDR3. The DNA for the CDR3 is TGTGCCAGCAGCTTAACTAGCGGGAGGTACAATGAGCAGTTCTTC. This translates into CASSLTSGRYNEQFF.

The chain employs TRBV2 and TRBJ2-7, with 16 nucleotides matching TRBD2. This CDR3 has 15 residues. J was trimmed by 4 bases and V by 6 bases; bases with no gene match: 3. CDR1 is SNHLY and CDR2 is FYNNEI in the germline V gene. CDR3 coding DNA: TGTGCCAGCAGAGGGACTAGCGGGGGGGAATACGAGCAGTACTTC. Translating gives CASRGTSGGEYEQYF.

The rearrangement joins TRBV15 to TRBJ1-3; D not resolved. The CDR3 runs to 16 residues. Trimming pared 0 bases from V and 1 base from J, leaving 10 bases between. CDR1 and CDR2 from the germline V gene are LNHNV and YYDKDF (reference sequence). The CDR3 is CATSRDSRQSGNTIYF. In DNA, the CDR3 is TGTGCCACCAGCAGAGATTCTCGACAATCTGGAAACACCATATATTTT.

The genes are TRBV11-2 and TRBJ2-7; TRBD1 aligns across 7 bases. CDR1 and CDR2 (germline): SGHAT, FQNNGV. This CDR3 region has 13 residues. J lost 4 bases, V lost 3 bases, and 3 bases had no gene match. CDR3 bases: TGTGCCAGCAGCTTGGGACAGCTGTACGAGCAGTACTTC. This sequence encodes CASSLGQLYEQYF.

This chain uses TRBV7-2 with TRBJ2-3; 10 bases align to TRBD2. Germline V CDR1 and CDR2: SGHTA, FQGNSA. The CDR3 runs 16 residues. The junction had 8 bases not matched to a gene; V was cut back by 4 bases and J by 4 bases. CDR3 sequence (DNA): TGTGCCAGCAGCTGGGGGGGAGCGGGAGGGTCAGATACGCAGTATTTT. Protein sequence: CASSWGGAGGSDTQYF. The whole variable domain, filled in from reference TRBV7-2 and TRBJ2-3, reads GAGVSQSPSNKVTEKGKDVELRCDPISGHTALYWYRQSLGQGLEFLIYFQGNSAPDKSGLPSDRFSAERTGGSVSTLTIQRTQQEDSAVYLCASSWGGAGGSDTQYFGPGTRLTVL.

The CDR3 sequence is CASSQSQGADGYTF. CDR3 coding DNA: TGCGCCAGCAGTCAATCCCAGGGGGCAGATGGCTACACCTTC. The rearrangement uses TRBV23-1 and TRBJ1-2; 8 nucleotides agree with TRBD1. TRBV23-1 is filed as an ORF, its function uncertain. V lost 0 bases and J lost 6; bases outside the gene matches: 3. The CDR3 is made up of 14 amino acids.

The V gene is TRBV15, the J gene TRBJ1-2, with D uncertain. The CDR3 contains 15 residues. The V end was cut by 0 bases, the J end by 8 bases, with 16 bases between. Germline V gives CDR1 LNHNV, CDR2 YYDKDF (reference sequence). Here the CDR3 reads CATSRDSSNTGGYTF. The DNA of the CDR3 is TGTGCCACCAGCAGAGATTCGTCCAACACCGGGGGCTACACCTTC.

The V and J genes are TRBV30 and TRBJ1-5, with a possible D match to TRBD1 (6 bases). The V end lost 0 bases, the J end lost 7 bases, and 13 bases lay between the germline ends. CDR1 GTSNPN and CDR2 SVGIG come from the germline V gene (reference sequence). The CDR3 runs to 14 residues. CDR3 sequence reads: CAWSVRRGGQPQHF. CDR3 DNA: TGTGCCTGGAGTGTACGCAGGGGCGGCCAGCCCCAGCATTTT. The entire variable domain, with the rest obtained from reference TRBV30 and TRBJ1-5, is as follows: SQTIHQWPATLVQPVGSPLSLECTVEGTSNPNLYWYRQAAGRGLQLLFYSVGIGQISSEVPQNLSASRPQDRQFILSSKKLLLSDSGFYLCAWSVRRGGQPQHFGDGTRLSIL.

This chain connects TRBV7-2 to TRBJ1-5; possibly TRBD1 for D (6 bases). Trimming shortened V by 1 base and J by 2 bases, and 15 bases separated the two germline ends. Germline assignment: CDR1 SGHTA and CDR2 FQGNSA. CDR3 length: 17 amino acids. The CDR3 nucleotides read TGTGCCAGCAGCTTAGTGGAAGGGGGAAGGGGCAATCAGCCCCAGCATTTT. This sequence encodes CASSLVEGGRGNQPQHF. Full variable domain (outside the CDR3, taken from reference TRBV7-2 and TRBJ1-5): GAGVSQSPSNKVTEKGKDVELRCDPISGHTALYWYRQSLGQGLEFLIYFQGNSAPDKSGLPSDRFSAERTGGSVSTLTIQRTQQEDSAVYLCASSLVEGGRGNQPQHFGDGTRLSIL.

This clone was seen once. CDR3 protein: CASTKGTNSNQPQHF. As DNA, the CDR3 is TGTGCCAGCACCAAAGGTACTAATAGCAATCAGCCCCAGCATTTT. The V and J genes are TRBV2 and TRBJ1-5; D ambiguous. CDR3 size: 15 residues. The germline V and J ends were trimmed by 7 bases and 0 bases, with 13 bases remaining between them. Germline assignment: CDR1 SNHLY and CDR2 FYNNEI.

This clone showed up just once. The chain carries TRBV6-6 and TRBJ1-1, with 7 bases that match TRBD1. With 10 bases clipped from V and 2 bases from J, the junction kept 10 bases outside the gene matches. Germline V lookup: CDR1 MNHNY, CDR2 SVGAGI (reference sequence). The CDR3 runs 14 residues. CDR3 amino acids: CAIKTGALNTEAFF. The CDR3 DNA is TGTGCCATAAAAACAGGGGCTCTTAACACTGAAGCTTTCTTT.

The genes are TRBV7-6 and TRBJ1-4; 12 bases line up with TRBD1. The J segment lost 8 bases and the V segment lost 2 bases, leaving 6 bases of the junction unmatched. Per the germline V gene, CDR1 is SGHVS and CDR2 is FNYEAQ. CDR3 length: 16 amino acids. CDR3 protein: CASSLRGQGAGEKLFF. CDR3 sequence (DNA): TGTGCCAGCAGCTTACGGGGACAGGGGGCCGGAGAAAAACTGTTTTTT.

Only one count was recorded for this clone. This chain joins TRBV28 and TRBJ2-7, with 10 bases fitting TRBD2. This CDR3 contains 13 residues. Germline-derived CDR1 and CDR2 are MDHEN and SYDVKM. V lost 7 bases, J lost 3 bases, and 3 bases stayed unmatched. CDR3 bases: TGTGCCAGCACTAGCGGGAGATTCTACGAGCAGTACTTC. Its protein is CASTSGRFYEQYF.

The chain combines TRBV5-1 with TRBJ1-4, with D tentatively TRBD1 (6 bases). Per the germline V gene, CDR1 is SGHRS and CDR2 is YFSETQ. The CDR3 runs to 14 residues. Trimming cost V 0 bases and J 8 bases, with 11 bases left between them. CDR3 DNA: TGCGCCAGCAGCTTGGGTGGGACAACGGAAAAACTGTTTTTT. Encoded protein: CASSLGGTTEKLFF.

The V gene is TRBV9, the J gene TRBJ1-3; D is unresolved. The CDR3 spans 19 residues. V lost 0 bases to trimming and J lost 8 bases, with 27 bases between them. Germline loops: CDR1 SGDLS, CDR2 YYNGEE. The CDR3 bases are TGTGCCAGCAGCGTAGTCTTTTTCGTCGTTGGGTGGGAGGTAGACACCATATATTTT. Its translation is CASSVVFFVVGWEVDTIYF. The whole variable domain, filled in from reference TRBV9 and TRBJ1-3, reads DSGVTQTPKHLITATGQRVTLRCSPRSGDLSVYWYQQSLDQGLQFLIQYYNGEERAKGNILERFSAQQFPDLHSELNLSSLELGDSALYFCASSVVFFVVGWEVDTIYFGEGSWLTVV.

V and J are TRBV10-2 and TRBJ1-2; D call uncertain. V was trimmed by 0 bases and J by 10 bases, leaving 15 bases between them. This CDR3 has 14 amino acids. Germline lookup yields CDR1 WSHSY and CDR2 SAAADI. In DNA, the CDR3 is TGCGCCAGCAGTGAGTCGAGGCGGTCCTCCCACTACACCTTC. It encodes CASSESRRSSHYTF.

V is TRBV28 and J is TRBJ2-7; weak D call: TRBD1 (5 bases). There are 14 residues in the CDR3. Germline V gene data show CDR1 as MDHEN and CDR2 as SYDVKM. The V gene lost 8 bases and the J gene lost 4 bases, with 18 bases spanning the gap. The CDR3: CASGSPIAGYEQYF. CDR3 coding DNA: TGTGCCAGCGGCTCACCCATCGCAGGGTACGAGCAGTACTTC.